This passage covers 31 T cell receptor beta chains from one sample sequenced in a study of blood T cell repertoires in COVID-19. Assay used: immunoSEQ multiplex PCR; TCRdb lists only in-frame clones, some missing. The sample has 250,000 or so clones, approximately 84% seen once. Sample: PBMCs or T cells enriched from blood (not recorded which). These receptor sequences come from a woman in her 50s who had been exposed to COVID-19.

The CDR3 loop reads CAISEQGGGNQPQHF. As DNA, the CDR3 is TGTGCCATCAGTGAGCAGGGAGGCGGCAATCAGCCCCAGCATTTT. This chain joins TRBV10-3 and TRBJ1-5, with D tentatively TRBD1 (5 bases). V shed 2 bases and J shed 2 bases, with 10 bases lying between them. Germline V gene data show CDR1 as ENHRY and CDR2 as SYGVKD. The length of the CDR3 is 15 residues.

This clone was counted once. The V call is TRBV6-6, the J call TRBJ1-2, with a tentative D call TRBD1 (5 bases). CDR1 and CDR2 (germline): MNHNY, SVGAGI (reference sequence). CDR3 length equals 15 residues. Trimming cost V 0 bases and J 0 bases, with 8 bases left between them. CDR3 sequence: CASSYSGGSNYGYTF. In DNA, the CDR3 is TGTGCCAGCAGTTACTCGGGGGGTTCTAACTATGGCTACACCTTC.

The rearrangement uses TRBV24-1 and TRBJ1-1, with D unresolved. V lost 0 bases and J lost 10, with 14 bases in between. This CDR3 has 14 residues. Germline V CDR1 and CDR2: KGHDR, SFDVKD. DNA for the CDR3: TGTGCCACCAGTGATTTGGCGGAGGGCTTCGGAGCTTTCTTT. This codes for CATSDLAEGFGAFF.

The V gene is TRBV15, the J gene TRBJ1-1; D is unresolved. Germline V gene lookup returns CDR1 LNHNV and CDR2 YYDKDF (reference sequence). This CDR3 spans 17 amino acids. Between the trimmed V and J ends, which lost 0 bases and 4 bases, there was a span of 18 bases. The CDR3 is CATSRDLGQSSGTEAFF. In nucleotides, the CDR3 is TGTGCCACCAGCAGAGATCTTGGCCAATCATCGGGCACTGAAGCTTTCTTT.

The chain recombines TRBV5-1 with TRBJ2-2; perhaps TRBD1 as D (6 bases). V was pared by 6 bases and J by 5 bases, with 17 bases between. CDR3 length: 15 amino acids. CDR1 is SGHRS, CDR2 YFSETQ, per germline. The CDR3 DNA follows: TGCGCCAGCACTCGAACAGGGACGGAGACCGGGGAGCTGTTTTTT. Its protein is CASTRTGTETGELFF.

The chain couples TRBV5-1 to TRBJ1-5, with 9 bases fitting TRBD1. The germline CDR1 and CDR2 sequences are SGHRS and YFSETQ. J was trimmed by 2 bases and V by 4 bases; bases with no gene match: 10. This CDR3 has 17 residues. CDR3 bases: TGCGCCAGCAGCCCTGGAACAGGGGGCTGGGGCAATCAGCCCCAGCATTTT. It specifies CASSPGTGGWGNQPQHF.

The V gene is TRBV20-1, the J gene TRBJ2-5; the match to TRBD1 covers 9 bases. Trimming cost V 3 bases and J 0 bases; bases outside gene matches: 8. The CDR3 has 16 amino acids. Per germline, CDR1 DFQATT and CDR2 SNEGSKA (reference sequence). CDR3 protein: CSASHGQGINQETQYF. CDR3 DNA sequence: TGCAGTGCTAGTCACGGACAGGGGATAAACCAAGAGACCCAGTACTTC.

The V gene is TRBV20-1, the J gene TRBJ1-2, with 7 bases aligning to TRBD1. J was trimmed by 1 base and V by 3 bases; bases with no gene match: 8. This CDR3 is 15 amino acids long. CDR1 DFQATT and CDR2 SNEGSKA come from the germline V gene (reference sequence). The CDR3 sequence: CSASPDRAGNYGYTF. The DNA for the CDR3 is TGCAGTGCTAGTCCCGACAGGGCGGGTAACTATGGCTACACCTTC.

This clone occurred a few times. This chain connects TRBV7-9 to TRBJ2-3; 9 positions match TRBD2. The V segment lost 2 bases and the J segment 5 bases; nucleotides outside the gene matches: 5. The CDR3 loop spans 15 amino acids. Germline CDR1 reads SEHNR; CDR2 reads FQNEAQ (reference sequence). This CDR3 reads CASSLSSGDIDTQYF. In nucleotides, the CDR3 is TGTGCCAGCAGCTTATCTAGCGGGGACATAGATACGCAGTATTTT.

This chain joins TRBV27 and TRBJ1-1; possible D gene TRBD1, 6 bases. The CDR3 is 15 residues long. V shed 7 bases and J shed 0 bases, with 15 bases lying between them. Germline assignment: CDR1 MNHEY and CDR2 SMNVEV (reference sequence). CDR3 in amino acids: CASIPTGSMNTEAFF. The CDR3 region has the DNA TGTGCCAGCATCCCGACAGGATCCATGAACACTGAAGCTTTCTTT.

This clone was observed a few times. The genes are TRBV28 and TRBJ1-1; tentative D call: TRBD1 (6 bases). CDR1 and CDR2 (germline): MDHEN, SYDVKM. The CDR3 is 12 residues long. V lost 8 bases and J lost 11, with 18 bases in between. The CDR3 bases are TGTGCCAGCCTCCCCCCGACAGGCAAGGCTTTCTTT. This sequence encodes CASLPPTGKAFF.

The CDR3 DNA reads as TGTGCCAGCAGCCAGGGCAGTGCAGACACCGGGGAGCTGTTTTTT. Encoded protein: CASSQGSADTGELFF. The rearrangement uses TRBV3-1 (or the pseudogene TRBV3-2) and TRBJ2-2, with D unresolved. CDR1 LGHDT and CDR2 YNNKEL come from the germline V gene (reference sequence). CDR3 length: 15 residues. V gave up 3 bases and J gave up 3 bases, with 11 bases separating them.

The table lists this clone with a few counts. The J gene is TRBJ1-2, the V gene TRBV6-6; possible D gene TRBD1, 5 bases. Germline values: CDR1 MNHNY, CDR2 SVGAGI (reference sequence). CDR3 length equals 16 residues. The V and J ends lost 5 bases and 4 bases respectively, with 20 bases between them. The CDR3 here is CASSLTRPPGGYGYTF. The CDR3 coding sequence is TGTGCCAGCAGTCTCACCCGACCCCCGGGGGGCTATGGCTACACCTTC.

The chain employs TRBV7-2 and TRBJ2-1; 8 bases agree with TRBD2. CDR1 is SGHTA and CDR2 is FQGNSA in the germline V gene. The CDR3 totals 15 residues. Trimming cost V 1 base and J 6 bases; bases outside gene matches: 5. CDR3 in DNA: TGTGCCAGCAGCTTAGGGGGACTAGAGTTCAATGAGCAGTTCTTC. Translation gives CASSLGGLEFNEQFF.

This chain links TRBV19 with TRBJ1-2; D is unclear. V was shortened by 5 bases and J by 6 bases, with 13 bases between the two germline ends. There are 13 residues in the CDR3. Germline V gives CDR1 LNHDA, CDR2 SQIVND (reference sequence). The CDR3 reads CASSSTIRNGYTF. CDR3 sequence (DNA): TGTGCCAGTAGTTCAACCATTAGAAATGGCTACACCTTC.

V is TRBV5-1 and J is TRBJ1-1; weak D call: TRBD1 (6 bases). V was cut by 3 bases and J by 7 bases, with 10 bases left in between. The CDR3 contains 12 residues. Per the germline V gene, CDR1 is SGHRS and CDR2 is YFSETQ. The CDR3 DNA follows: TGCGCCAGCAGCTCGCCAGGGGTTGAAGCTTTCTTT. The encoded protein is CASSSPGVEAFF.

The chain is built from TRBV19 and TRBJ2-3; TRBD1 is a possible D gene (6 bases). The CDR3 length is 14 residues. The germline CDR1 and CDR2 sequences are LNHDA and SQIVND (reference sequence). Trimming took off 5 bases at V and 2 bases at J, with 11 bases between the two ends. The CDR3 DNA sequence: TGTGCCAGTAGTCCCGGACAGACCACAGATACGCAGTATTTT. Translated: CASSPGQTTDTQYF.

The chain has TRBV6-8 and TRBJ2-4; TRBD2 matches 7 bases. The CDR3 contains 16 residues. Per germline, CDR1 MNHGY and CDR2 SAAAGT. V was clipped by 6 bases and J by 2 bases; unmatched bases: 10. The CDR3 DNA reads as TGTGCCAGCAGGCCCCGCGGCGGGGGAACCAAAAACATTCAGTACTTC. Its translation: CASRPRGGGTKNIQYF.

In its sample, this clone was seen a few times. The chain links TRBV5-1 to TRBJ1-6, with D possibly TRBD1 on 5 matching bases. The germline CDR1 and CDR2 sequences are SGHRS and YFSETQ. The CDR3 spans 15 residues. The V end was cut by 4 bases, the J end by 6 bases, with 14 bases between. Written as DNA, the CDR3 is TGCGCCAGCAGCCCCCAGGGCTCCACTAATTCACCCCTCCACTTT. The encoded protein is CASSPQGSTNSPLHF. The full variable domain, its missing parts supplied by reference TRBV5-1 and TRBJ1-6, is KAGVTQTPRYLIKTRGQQVTLSCSPISGHRSVSWYQQTPGQGLQFLFEYFSETQRNKGNFPGRFSGRQFSNSRSEMNVSTLELGDSALYLCASSPQGSTNSPLHFGNGTRLTVT.

The V call is TRBV5-1, the J call TRBJ2-1, with 7 positions matching TRBD2. This CDR3 is 13 amino acids long. Germline lookup yields CDR1 SGHRS and CDR2 YFSETQ. Trimming at V came to 2 bases and at J to 8 bases, leaving 4 bases not matched to a gene. CDR3 residues: CASSLGAGDEQFF. The CDR3 DNA reads as TGCGCCAGCAGCTTAGGGGCGGGGGATGAGCAGTTCTTC.

The chain recombines TRBV7-2 with TRBJ1-1; possibly TRBD1 for D (6 bases). The CDR3 totals 13 residues. V dropped 5 bases and J dropped 3 bases, with 10 bases sitting between them. Germline CDR1 SGHTA, CDR2 FQGNSA. CDR3: CASSVTGYTEAFF. CDR3 DNA: TGTGCCAGCAGCGTAACAGGGTACACTGAAGCTTTCTTT.

This chain joins TRBV28 and TRBJ2-3; 10 bases agree with TRBD2. Trimming removed 2 bases from V and 5 bases from J; junction bases left unmatched: 4. The CDR3 runs to 15 residues. CDR1 and CDR2 from the germline V gene are MDHEN and SYDVKM. CDR3 protein: CASSLASGGVDTQYF. Here the CDR3 DNA reads TGTGCCAGCAGTTTAGCCAGCGGGGGGGTAGATACGCAGTATTTT.

The V gene is TRBV11-2, the J gene TRBJ2-5, with 10 bases lining up with TRBD1. CDR1 is SGHAT, CDR2 FQNNGV, per germline. The CDR3 totals 16 residues. J lost 4 bases, V lost 2 bases, and 7 bases had no gene match. CDR3 sequence (DNA): TGTGCCAGCAGCTTAAATGACAGGGGGCTTCCAGAGACCCAGTACTTC. The encoded protein is CASSLNDRGLPETQYF.

The chain has TRBV28 and TRBJ1-1; D unclear. The V end lost 5 bases, the J end lost 12 bases, and 19 bases lay between the germline ends. This CDR3 has 13 residues. Germline-derived CDR1 and CDR2 are MDHEN and SYDVKM. The CDR3 spells CASSPARNRKTFF. The DNA of the CDR3 is TGTGCCAGCAGTCCTGCTAGAAACCGAAAAACTTTCTTT.

CDR3 DNA sequence: TGTGCCAGCAGCTTGAAAATAGGGGGAGTGGAGACCCAGTACTTC. It is translated as CASSLKIGGVETQYF. V gene TRBV5-4 combines with J gene TRBJ2-5, with TRBD1 as a possible D gene (6 bases). CDR3 length: 15 amino acids. V gave up 1 base and J gave up 5 bases, with 15 bases separating them. The germline gives CDR1 SGHNT, CDR2 YYREEE (reference sequence).

V and J are TRBV9 and TRBJ1-4, with 8 bases identical to TRBD1. Germline-derived CDR1 and CDR2 are SGDLS and YYNGEE. The CDR3 is 15 amino acids. With V trimmed by 2 bases and J by 8 bases, 8 bases remained unmatched. In DNA, the CDR3 is TGTGCCAGCAGCGTCGGACAGGGTACGGGCGAAAAACTGTTTTTT. Translation gives CASSVGQGTGEKLFF.

The rearrangement uses TRBV3-1 (or the pseudogene TRBV3-2) and TRBJ1-2; 10 positions agree with TRBD1. The trim removed 4 bases at V and 4 bases at J, leaving 3 bases unmatched. The CDR3 consists of 14 residues. The germline CDR1 and CDR2 sequences are LGHDT and YNNKEL (reference sequence). CDR3 in DNA: TGTGCCAGCAGCCTTAGGGACAGGGGCTATGGCTACACCTTC. This translates into CASSLRDRGYGYTF.

DNA for the CDR3: TGTGCCAGCAGCTTAGGCGGGGCGCGGGGCAATCAGCCCCAGCATTTT. Encoded protein: CASSLGGARGNQPQHF. The rearrangement joins TRBV11-2 to TRBJ1-5; possibly TRBD1 for D (5 bases). CDR1 and CDR2 (germline): SGHAT, FQNNGV. Trimming took 1 base from V and 2 from J, leaving 12 bases between them. CDR3 length equals 16 residues.

V gene TRBV5-1 combines with J gene TRBJ2-1; 8 bases align to TRBD1. The germline gives CDR1 SGHRS, CDR2 YFSETQ. Trimming removed 3 bases from V and 7 bases from J; junction bases left unmatched: 6. The CDR3 contains 14 residues. The CDR3 DNA is TGCGCCAGCAGCTGGACAGGGCCGGGTAATGAGCAGTTCTTC. Residues: CASSWTGPGNEQFF.

The rearrangement links TRBV2 to TRBJ1-2; D gene uncertain. V lost 8 bases, J lost 2 bases, and 12 bases lay in between. Germline V gene sequence: CDR1 SNHLY, CDR2 FYNNEI. This CDR3 is 13 amino acids long. The CDR3 protein is CASRAVVNYGYTF. The CDR3 DNA sequence: TGTGCCAGCCGCGCGGTAGTGAACTATGGCTACACCTTC. Looking up the rest from reference TRBV2 and TRBJ1-2 gives the full variable domain: EPEVTQTPSHQVTQMGQEVILRCVPISNHLYFYWYRQILGQKVEFLVSFYNNEISEKSEIFDDQFSVERPDGSNFTLKIRSTKLEDSAMYFCASRAVVNYGYTFGSGTRLTVV.

This sequence joins TRBV5-6 and TRBJ2-3; D is undetermined. The V gene's germline CDR1 is SGHDT and CDR2 YYEEEE. The CDR3 is 13 residues long. Trimming left V 2 bases short and J 4 bases short, with 8 bases between. CDR3 DNA sequence: TGTGCCAGCAGCTTCCTAGACGCAGATACGCAGTATTTT. This encodes CASSFLDADTQYF.